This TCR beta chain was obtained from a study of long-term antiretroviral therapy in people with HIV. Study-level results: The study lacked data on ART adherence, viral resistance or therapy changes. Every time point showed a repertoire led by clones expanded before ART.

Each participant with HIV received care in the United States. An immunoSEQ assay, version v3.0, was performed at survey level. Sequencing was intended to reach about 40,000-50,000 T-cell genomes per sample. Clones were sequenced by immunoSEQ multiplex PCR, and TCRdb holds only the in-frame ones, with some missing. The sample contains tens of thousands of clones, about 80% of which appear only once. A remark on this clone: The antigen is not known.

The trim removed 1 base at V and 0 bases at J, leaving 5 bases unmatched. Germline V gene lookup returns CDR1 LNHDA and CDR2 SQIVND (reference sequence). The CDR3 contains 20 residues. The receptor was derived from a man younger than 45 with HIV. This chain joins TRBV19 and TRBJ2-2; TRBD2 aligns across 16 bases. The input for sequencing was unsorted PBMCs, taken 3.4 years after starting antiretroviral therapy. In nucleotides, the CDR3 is TGTGCCAGTAGTATAGGAGGGGGACTAGCGGGAGGGCCGAACACCGGGGAGCTGTTTTTT. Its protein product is CASSIGGGLAGGPNTGELFF.